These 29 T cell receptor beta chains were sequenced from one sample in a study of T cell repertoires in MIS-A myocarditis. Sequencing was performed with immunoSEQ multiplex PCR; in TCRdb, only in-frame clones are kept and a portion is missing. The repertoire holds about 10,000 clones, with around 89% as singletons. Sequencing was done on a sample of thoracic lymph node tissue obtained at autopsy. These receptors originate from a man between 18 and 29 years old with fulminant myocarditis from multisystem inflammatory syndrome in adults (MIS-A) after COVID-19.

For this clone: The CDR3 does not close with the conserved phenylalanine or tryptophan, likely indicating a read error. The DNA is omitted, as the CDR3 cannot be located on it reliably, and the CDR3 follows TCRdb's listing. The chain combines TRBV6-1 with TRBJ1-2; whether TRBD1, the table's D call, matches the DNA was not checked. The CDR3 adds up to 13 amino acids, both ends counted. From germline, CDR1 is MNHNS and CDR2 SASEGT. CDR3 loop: CASSEGLQRDRVL.

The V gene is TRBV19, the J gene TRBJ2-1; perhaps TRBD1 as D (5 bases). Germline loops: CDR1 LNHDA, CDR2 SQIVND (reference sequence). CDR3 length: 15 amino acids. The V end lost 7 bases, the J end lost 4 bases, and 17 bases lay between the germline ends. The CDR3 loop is CASMGPVKGYNEQFF. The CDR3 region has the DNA TGTGCCAGTATGGGCCCTGTTAAGGGGTACAATGAGCAGTTCTTC. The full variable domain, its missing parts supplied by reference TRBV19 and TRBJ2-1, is DGGITQSPKYLFRKEGQNVTLSCEQNLNHDAMYWYRQDPGQGLRLIYYSQIVNDFQKGDIAEGYSVSREKKESFPLTVTSAQKNPTAFYLCASMGPVKGYNEQFFGPGTRLTVL.

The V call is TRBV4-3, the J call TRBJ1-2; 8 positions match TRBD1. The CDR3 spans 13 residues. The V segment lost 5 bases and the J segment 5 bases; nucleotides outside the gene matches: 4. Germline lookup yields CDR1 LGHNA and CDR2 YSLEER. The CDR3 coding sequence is TGCGCCAGCAGCGCCCGGACAGGGTATGGCTACACCTTC. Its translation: CASSARTGYGYTF.

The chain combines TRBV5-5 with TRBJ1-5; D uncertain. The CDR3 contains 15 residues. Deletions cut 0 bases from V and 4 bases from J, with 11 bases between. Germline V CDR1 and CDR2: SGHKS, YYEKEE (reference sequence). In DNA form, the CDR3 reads TGTGCCAGCAGCTTGGCCTACGGACTGAATCAGCCCCAGCATTTT. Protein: CASSLAYGLNQPQHF.

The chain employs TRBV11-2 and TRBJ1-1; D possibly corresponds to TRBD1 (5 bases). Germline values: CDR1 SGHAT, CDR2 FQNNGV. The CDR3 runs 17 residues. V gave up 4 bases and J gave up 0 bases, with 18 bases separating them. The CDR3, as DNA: TGTGCCAGCAGCTCAATTGCCATCAGGGTAGTGAACACTGAAGCTTTCTTT. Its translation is CASSSIAIRVVNTEAFF.

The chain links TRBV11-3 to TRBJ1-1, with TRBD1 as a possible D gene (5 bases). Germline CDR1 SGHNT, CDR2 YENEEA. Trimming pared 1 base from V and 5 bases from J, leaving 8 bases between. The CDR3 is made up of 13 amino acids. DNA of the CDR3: TGTGCCAGCAGCTTAGGAACAGGTACTGAAGCTTTCTTT. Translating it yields CASSLGTGTEAFF.

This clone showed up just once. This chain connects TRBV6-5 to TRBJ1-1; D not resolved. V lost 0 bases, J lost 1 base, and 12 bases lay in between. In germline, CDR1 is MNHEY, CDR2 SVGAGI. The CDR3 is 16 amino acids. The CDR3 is CASSYSANQRNTEAFF. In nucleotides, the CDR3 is TGTGCCAGCAGTTACTCGGCAAACCAACGGAACACTGAAGCTTTCTTT.

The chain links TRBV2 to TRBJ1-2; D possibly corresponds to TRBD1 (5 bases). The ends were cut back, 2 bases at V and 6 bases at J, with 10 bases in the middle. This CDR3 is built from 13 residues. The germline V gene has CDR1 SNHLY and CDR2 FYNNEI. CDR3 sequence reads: CASSEQGSHGYTF. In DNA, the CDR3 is TGTGCCAGCAGTGAACAGGGATCCCATGGCTACACCTTC.

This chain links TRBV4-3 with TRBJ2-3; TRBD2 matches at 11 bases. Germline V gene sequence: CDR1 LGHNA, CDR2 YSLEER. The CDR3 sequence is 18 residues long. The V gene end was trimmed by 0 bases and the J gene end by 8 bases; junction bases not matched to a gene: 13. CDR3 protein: CASSQEAQLAGESGTQYF. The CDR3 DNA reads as TGCGCCAGCAGCCAAGAAGCCCAACTAGCGGGGGAGTCAGGTACGCAGTATTTT.

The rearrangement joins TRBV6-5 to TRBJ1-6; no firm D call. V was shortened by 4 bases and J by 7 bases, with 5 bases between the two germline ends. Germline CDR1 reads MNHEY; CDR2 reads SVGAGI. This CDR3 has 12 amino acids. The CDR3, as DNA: TGTGCCAGCAGTTTAGGGAATTCACCCCTCCACTTT. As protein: CASSLGNSPLHF.

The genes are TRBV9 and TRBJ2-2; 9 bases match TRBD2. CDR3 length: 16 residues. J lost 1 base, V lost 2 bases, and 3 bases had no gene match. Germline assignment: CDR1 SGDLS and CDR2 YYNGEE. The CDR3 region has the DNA TGTGCCAGCAGCGTTCTAGCGGGAAGGAACACCGGGGAGCTGTTTTTT. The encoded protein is CASSVLAGRNTGELFF. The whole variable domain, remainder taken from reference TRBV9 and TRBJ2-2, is DSGVTQTPKHLITATGQRVTLRCSPRSGDLSVYWYQQSLDQGLQFLIQYYNGEERAKGNILERFSAQQFPDLHSELNLSSLELGDSALYFCASSVLAGRNTGELFFGEGSRLTVL.

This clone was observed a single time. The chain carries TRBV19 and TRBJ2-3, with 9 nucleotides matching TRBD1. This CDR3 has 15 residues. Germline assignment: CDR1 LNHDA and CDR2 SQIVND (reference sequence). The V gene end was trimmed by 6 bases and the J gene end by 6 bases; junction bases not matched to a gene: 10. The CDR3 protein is CASRPNRGLRDTQYF. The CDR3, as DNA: TGTGCCAGTAGGCCGAACAGGGGGCTTCGGGATACGCAGTATTTT.

CDR3 in amino acids: CASSFIHGQFF. DNA of the CDR3: TGTGCCAGCAGTTTTATCCATGGGCAGTTCTTC. V and J are TRBV12-3 or TRBV12-4 and TRBJ2-1; D is unclear. This CDR3 is built from 11 residues. The V and J ends lost 3 bases and 12 bases respectively, with 9 bases between them.

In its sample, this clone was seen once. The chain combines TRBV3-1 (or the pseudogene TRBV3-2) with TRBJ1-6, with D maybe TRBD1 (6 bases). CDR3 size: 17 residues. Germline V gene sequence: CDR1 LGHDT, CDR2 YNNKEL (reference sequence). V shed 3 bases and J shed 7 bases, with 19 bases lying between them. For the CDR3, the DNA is TGTGCCAGCAGCCATGCTCCGGGACAAGGGGCCAATTCACCCCTCCACTTT. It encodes CASSHAPGQGANSPLHF.

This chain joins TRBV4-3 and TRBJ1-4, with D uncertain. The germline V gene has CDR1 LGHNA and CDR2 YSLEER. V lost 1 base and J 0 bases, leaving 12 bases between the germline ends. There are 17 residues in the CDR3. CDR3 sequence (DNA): TGCGCCAGCAGCCAAGTTGTTGTAAGAGCAACTAATGAAAAACTGTTTTTT. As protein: CASSQVVVRATNEKLFF.

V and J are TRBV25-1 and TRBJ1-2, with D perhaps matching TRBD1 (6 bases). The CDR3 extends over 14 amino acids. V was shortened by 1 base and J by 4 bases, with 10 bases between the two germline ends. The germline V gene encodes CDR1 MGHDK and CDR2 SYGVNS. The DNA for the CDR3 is TGTGCCAGCAGTGAATTGGGGGCCGTCTATGGCTACACCTTC. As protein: CASSELGAVYGYTF.

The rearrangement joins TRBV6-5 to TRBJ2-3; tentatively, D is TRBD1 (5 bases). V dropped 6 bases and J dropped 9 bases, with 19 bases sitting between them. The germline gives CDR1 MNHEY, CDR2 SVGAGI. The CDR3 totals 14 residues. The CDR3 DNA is TGTGCCAGCAGCCAAGGGGTCTCGCGGTCGACGCAGTATTTT. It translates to CASSQGVSRSTQYF.

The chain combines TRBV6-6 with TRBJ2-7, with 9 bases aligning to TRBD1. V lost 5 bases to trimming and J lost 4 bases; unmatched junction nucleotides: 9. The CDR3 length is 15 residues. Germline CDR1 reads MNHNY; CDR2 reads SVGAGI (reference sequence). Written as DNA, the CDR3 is TGTGCCAGCAGTCCCCCGGGACAGGGAAGGTACGAGCAGTACTTC. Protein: CASSPPGQGRYEQYF.

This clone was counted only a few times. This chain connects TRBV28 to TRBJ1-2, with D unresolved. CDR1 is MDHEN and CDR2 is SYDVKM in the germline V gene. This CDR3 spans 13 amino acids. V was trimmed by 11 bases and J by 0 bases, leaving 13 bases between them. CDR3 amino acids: CAAAPGPNYGYTF. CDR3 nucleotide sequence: TGTGCCGCAGCTCCCGGGCCTAACTATGGCTACACCTTC.

The CDR3 is CASGTTNTGELFF. CDR3 DNA: TGTGCCAGCGGGACAACGAACACCGGGGAGCTGTTTTTT. The chain employs TRBV12-3 or TRBV12-4 and TRBJ2-2, with D perhaps TRBD1 (6 bases). There are 13 residues in the CDR3. V shed 8 bases and J shed 0 bases, with 7 bases lying between them.

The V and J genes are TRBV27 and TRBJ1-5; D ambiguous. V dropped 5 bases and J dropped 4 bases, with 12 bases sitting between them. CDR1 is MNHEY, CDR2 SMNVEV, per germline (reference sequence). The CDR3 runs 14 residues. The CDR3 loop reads CASSHGRTNQPQHF. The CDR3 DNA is TGTGCCAGCAGTCATGGACGTACTAATCAGCCCCAGCATTTT.

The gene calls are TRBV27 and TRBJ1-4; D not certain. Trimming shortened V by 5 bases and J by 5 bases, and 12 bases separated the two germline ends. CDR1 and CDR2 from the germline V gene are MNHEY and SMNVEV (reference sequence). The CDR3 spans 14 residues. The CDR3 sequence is CASSAWGINEKLFF. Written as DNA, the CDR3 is TGTGCCAGCAGTGCGTGGGGTATCAATGAAAAACTGTTTTTT.

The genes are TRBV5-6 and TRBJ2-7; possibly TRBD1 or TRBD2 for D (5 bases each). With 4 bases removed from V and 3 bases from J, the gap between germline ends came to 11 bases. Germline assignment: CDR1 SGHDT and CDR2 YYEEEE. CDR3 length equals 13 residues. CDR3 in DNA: TGTGCCAGCAGCCCAGGGAGTAGCTACGAGCAGTACTTC. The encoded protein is CASSPGSSYEQYF.

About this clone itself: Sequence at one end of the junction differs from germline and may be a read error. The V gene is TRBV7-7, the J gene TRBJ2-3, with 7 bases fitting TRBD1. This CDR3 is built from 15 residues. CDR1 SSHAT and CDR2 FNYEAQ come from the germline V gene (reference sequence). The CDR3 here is CASSLGDRAVDTQYF. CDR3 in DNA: TGTGCTAGCAGCTTAGGTGACAGGGCCGTTGATACGCAGTATTTT. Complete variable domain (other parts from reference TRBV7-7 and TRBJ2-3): GAGVSQSPRYKVTKRGQDVTLRCDPISSHATLYWYQQALGQGPEFLTYFNYEAQPDKSGLPSDRFSAERPEGSISTLTIQRTEQRDSAMYRCASSLGDRAVDTQYFGPGTRLTVL.

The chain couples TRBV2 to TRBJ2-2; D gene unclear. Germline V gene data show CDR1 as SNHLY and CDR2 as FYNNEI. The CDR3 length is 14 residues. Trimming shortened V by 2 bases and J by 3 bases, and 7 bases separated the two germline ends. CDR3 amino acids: CASSERVYTGELFF. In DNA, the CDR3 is TGTGCCAGCAGTGAACGGGTGTACACCGGGGAGCTGTTTTTT.

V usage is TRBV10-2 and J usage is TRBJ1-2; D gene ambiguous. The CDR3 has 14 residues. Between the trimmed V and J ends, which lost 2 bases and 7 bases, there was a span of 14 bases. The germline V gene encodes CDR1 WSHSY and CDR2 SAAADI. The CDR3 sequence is CASSEGRVSFGYTF. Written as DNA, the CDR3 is TGCGCCAGCAGTGAGGGTAGGGTCTCGTTTGGCTACACCTTC.

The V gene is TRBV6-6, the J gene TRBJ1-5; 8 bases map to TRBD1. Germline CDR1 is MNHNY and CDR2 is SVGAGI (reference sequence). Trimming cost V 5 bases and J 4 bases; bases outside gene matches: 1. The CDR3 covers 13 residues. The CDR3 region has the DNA TGTGCCAGCAGTCGACAGGGGAATCAGCCCCAGCATTTT. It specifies CASSRQGNQPQHF.

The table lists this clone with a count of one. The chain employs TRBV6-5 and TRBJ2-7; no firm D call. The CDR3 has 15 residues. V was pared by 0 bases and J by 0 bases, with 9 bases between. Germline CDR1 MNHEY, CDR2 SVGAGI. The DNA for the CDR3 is TGTGCCAGCAGTTACTCTCCCCGGAGCTCCTACGAGCAGTACTTC. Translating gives CASSYSPRSSYEQYF.

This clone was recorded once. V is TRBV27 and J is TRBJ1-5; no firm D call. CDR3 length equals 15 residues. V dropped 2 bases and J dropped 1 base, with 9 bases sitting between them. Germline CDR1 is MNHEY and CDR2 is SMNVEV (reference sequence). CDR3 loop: CASSLSAGSNQPQHF. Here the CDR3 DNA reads TGTGCCAGCAGTTTAAGTGCGGGGAGCAATCAGCCCCAGCATTTT.